This TCR beta chain was identified in a study of T cell changes during pregnancy in multiple sclerosis. The method was immunoSEQ multiplex PCR; TCRdb's version includes in-frame clones alone and lacks a portion of them. This sample has 30,000 to 40,000 clones, with roughly 90% found just once. Germline V gene data show CDR1 as MNHEY and CDR2 as SMNVEV (reference sequence). With V trimmed by 3 bases and J by 6 bases, 9 bases remained unmatched. The CDR3 contains 15 residues. The starting material was CD8+ T cells from peripheral blood mononuclear cells, obtained in the first trimester of pregnancy. The chain couples TRBV27 to TRBJ2-7, with TRBD2 matching 9 bases. This TCR derives from a female donor with multiple sclerosis, enrolled in a pregnancy study. The CDR3 reads CASSFLPAGGSEQYF. In DNA form, the CDR3 reads TGTGCCAGCAGTTTTCTTCCGGCGGGAGGGTCCGAGCAGTACTTC.